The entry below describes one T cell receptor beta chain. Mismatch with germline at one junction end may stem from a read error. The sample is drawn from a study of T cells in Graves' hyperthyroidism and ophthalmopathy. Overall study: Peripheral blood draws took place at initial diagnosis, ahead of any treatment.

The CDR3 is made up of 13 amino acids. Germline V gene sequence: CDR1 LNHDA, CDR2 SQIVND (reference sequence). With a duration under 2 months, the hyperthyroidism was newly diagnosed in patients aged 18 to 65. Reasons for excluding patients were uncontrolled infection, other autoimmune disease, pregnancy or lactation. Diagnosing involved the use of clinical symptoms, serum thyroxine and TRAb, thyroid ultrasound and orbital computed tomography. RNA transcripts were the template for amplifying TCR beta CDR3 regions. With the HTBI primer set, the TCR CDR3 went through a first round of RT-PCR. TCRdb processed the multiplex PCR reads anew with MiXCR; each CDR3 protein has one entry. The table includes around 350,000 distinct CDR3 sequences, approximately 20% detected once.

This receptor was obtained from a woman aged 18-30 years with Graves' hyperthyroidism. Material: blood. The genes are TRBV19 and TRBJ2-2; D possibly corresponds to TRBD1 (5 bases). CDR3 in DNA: TGTTCCAGTAGTCCCCAGGGCACCGGGGAGCTGTTTTTT. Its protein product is CSSSPQGTGELFF. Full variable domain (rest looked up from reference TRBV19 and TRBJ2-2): DGGITQSPKYLFRKEGQNVTLSCEQNLNHDAMYWYRQDPGQGLRLIYYSQIVNDFQKGDIAEGYSVSREKKESFPLTVTSAQKNPTAFYLCSSSPQGTGELFFGEGSRLTVL.